This entry lists 32 T cell receptor beta chains sequenced from one sample in a study of blood T cell repertoires in COVID-19. Some clones are missing from TCRdb's copy, which holds only in-frame ones; the method was immunoSEQ multiplex PCR. The sample shows some 67,000 clones, approximately 75% of them seen only once. Sequencing input: peripheral blood. Every receptor here comes from an older woman with acute or convalescent COVID-19.

The genes are TRBV19 and TRBJ2-3; perhaps TRBD2 as D (5 bases). This CDR3 contains 15 residues. V gave up 3 bases and J gave up 0 bases, with 10 bases separating them. The germline CDR1 and CDR2 sequences are LNHDA and SQIVND (reference sequence). The CDR3 is CASSMAGRSTDTQYF. The DNA for the CDR3 is TGTGCCAGTAGTATGGCGGGCAGAAGCACAGATACGCAGTATTTT. The variable domain in full, with the rest retrieved from reference TRBV19 and TRBJ2-3, is DGGITQSPKYLFRKEGQNVTLSCEQNLNHDAMYWYRQDPGQGLRLIYYSQIVNDFQKGDIAEGYSVSREKKESFPLTVTSAQKNPTAFYLCASSMAGRSTDTQYFGPGTRLTVL.

The chain uses TRBV27 and TRBJ2-6; maybe TRBD2 (7 bases). Trimming removed 4 bases from V and 1 base from J, with 20 bases in between. Per germline, CDR1 MNHEY and CDR2 SMNVEV (reference sequence). The CDR3 has 19 residues. The CDR3 is CASSSSRGRGGSGANVLTF. The CDR3 DNA reads as TGTGCCAGCAGTTCCTCCAGGGGACGCGGGGGTTCTGGGGCCAACGTCCTGACTTTC.

The chain links TRBV27 to TRBJ1-2; 7 nucleotides align to TRBD1. With V trimmed by 4 bases and J by 4 bases, 15 bases remained unmatched. CDR1 is MNHEY and CDR2 is SMNVEV in the germline V gene (reference sequence). The CDR3 covers 17 residues. The DNA of the CDR3 is TGTGCCAGCAGTTCCTGGACAGGTTCGACTGGGGGCTATGGCTACACCTTC. Amino acids: CASSSWTGSTGGYGYTF.

The rearrangement joins TRBV6-5 to TRBJ2-1, with a weak D call TRBD2 (6 bases). Germline V gene data show CDR1 as MNHEY and CDR2 as SVGAGI. CDR3 length equals 16 residues. V shed 0 bases and J shed 2 bases, with 11 bases lying between them. CDR3 sequence reads: CASSYSTGETYNEQFF. CDR3 coding DNA: TGTGCCAGCAGTTACTCGACGGGGGAAACCTACAATGAGCAGTTCTTC.

The CDR3 region is CASSRLDREGETQYF. DNA for the CDR3: TGCGCCAGCAGCCGATTGGACAGGGAAGGAGAGACCCAGTACTTC. The rearrangement joins TRBV4-3 to TRBJ2-5; TRBD1 matches 8 bases. Germline V gene lookup returns CDR1 LGHNA and CDR2 YSLEER. The CDR3 spans 15 residues. Germline trimming cut 4 bases from V and 4 bases from J; bases unmatched to any gene: 8.

This chain uses TRBV9 with TRBJ2-1; 10 bases are a match to TRBD2. V shed 6 bases and J 8 bases; nucleotides not matched to a gene: 17. Germline lookup yields CDR1 SGDLS and CDR2 YYNGEE. The CDR3 contains 17 residues. Here the CDR3 reads CASNNEVKGLASHEQFF. CDR3 coding DNA: TGTGCCAGCAACAACGAAGTCAAGGGACTAGCGTCCCATGAGCAGTTCTTC.

The chain employs TRBV5-1 and TRBJ2-5; 10 bases fit TRBD2. There are 18 residues in the CDR3. The J segment lost 3 bases and the V segment lost 0 bases, leaving 11 bases of the junction unmatched. The V gene's germline CDR1 is SGHRS and CDR2 YFSETQ. The CDR3: CASSLVVAGGLTKETQYF. The CDR3 DNA reads as TGCGCCAGCAGCTTGGTAGTAGCGGGGGGCCTTACAAAAGAGACCCAGTACTTC. The entire variable domain, with the rest obtained from reference TRBV5-1 and TRBJ2-5, is as follows: KAGVTQTPRYLIKTRGQQVTLSCSPISGHRSVSWYQQTPGQGLQFLFEYFSETQRNKGNFPGRFSGRQFSNSRSEMNVSTLELGDSALYLCASSLVVAGGLTKETQYFGPGTRLLVL.

The chain couples TRBV29-1 to TRBJ1-2; D possibly corresponds to TRBD1 (6 bases). The CDR3 is made up of 13 amino acids. V was clipped by 2 bases and J by 8 bases, with 15 bases between them. The V gene's germline CDR1 is SQVTM and CDR2 ANQGSEA. In DNA form, the CDR3 reads TGCAGCGTTGAAAAGGTGGTAGGGGGAGGCTACACCTTC. Its protein product is CSVEKVVGGGYTF.

This clone was counted only a few times. The chain joins TRBV2 to TRBJ1-4, with 9 bases aligning to TRBD1. J lost 7 bases, V lost 7 bases, and 13 bases had no gene match. Per the germline V gene, CDR1 is SNHLY and CDR2 is FYNNEI. This CDR3 is built from 16 residues. CDR3 sequence (DNA): TGTGCCAGCATATCCGCCGGACAGGGGCGGGGTGAAAAACTGTTTTTT. Its translation is CASISAGQGRGEKLFF.

The V call is TRBV12-3 or TRBV12-4, the J call TRBJ1-2, with D uncertain. This CDR3 is 12 amino acids long. Trimming pared 3 bases from V and 7 bases from J, leaving 9 bases between. The CDR3 loop is CASSFEGSGYTF. The CDR3 DNA follows: TGTGCCAGCAGTTTTGAGGGTTCTGGCTACACCTTC.

Only a few counts were recorded for this clone. CDR3 nucleotide sequence: TGTGCCAGCAGCTTGAGGGCCGCCTGGCCAGATACGCAGTATTTT. As protein: CASSLRAAWPDTQYF. The V and J genes are TRBV11-2 and TRBJ2-3; D perhaps matches TRBD2 (5 bases). The germline CDR1 and CDR2 sequences are SGHAT and FQNNGV. This CDR3 has 15 amino acids. V was shortened by 3 bases and J by 4 bases, with 14 bases between the two germline ends.

V gene TRBV10-3 combines with J gene TRBJ1-6; D possibly corresponds to TRBD1 (6 bases). Trimming stripped 5 bases from V and 7 bases from J, with 15 bases between. Looked up from germline, CDR1 is ENHRY and CDR2 is SYGVKD. This CDR3 is 15 amino acids long. The CDR3: CAISTDLGANSPLHF. For the CDR3, the DNA is TGTGCCATCAGTACTGACTTGGGGGCCAATTCACCCCTCCACTTT.

A word on this clone: The junction shows a germline mismatch at one end, possibly a read error. V and J are TRBV14 and TRBJ2-7, with D unresolved. This CDR3 has 12 amino acids. Germline V gives CDR1 SGHDN, CDR2 FVKESK. CDR3 bases: TGTGCCAGCAGCCAAATCCCAACCCGAGTCCACTTC. Residues: CASSQIPTRVHF.

The chain has TRBV14 and TRBJ2-5; 9 nucleotides agree with TRBD2. CDR1 SGHDN and CDR2 FVKESK come from the germline V gene. Germline trimming cut 4 bases from V and 5 bases from J; bases unmatched to any gene: 5. The CDR3 covers 14 residues. CDR3 sequence (DNA): TGTGCCAGCAGCCCCCGACTAGCGGTGGAGACCCAGTACTTC. As protein: CASSPRLAVETQYF.

The chain couples TRBV28 to TRBJ2-7, with TRBD1 matching over 9 bases. Trimming cost V 5 bases and J 3 bases; bases outside gene matches: 23. This CDR3 is 20 amino acids long. Germline CDR1 MDHEN, CDR2 SYDVKM. CDR3 protein: CASSPSGTGNKGSLDYEQYF. As DNA, the CDR3 is TGTGCCAGCAGTCCATCCGGGACAGGGAACAAGGGGTCGTTGGACTACGAGCAGTACTTC.

The chain combines TRBV2 with TRBJ1-1; 7 bases align to TRBD1. CDR1 and CDR2 from the germline V gene are SNHLY and FYNNEI. This CDR3 is 14 amino acids long. V shed 6 bases, J shed 6 bases, and the junction held 10 bases outside the gene matches. Here the CDR3 DNA reads TGTGCCAGCAGGGGAACAGGGGAGGTTGCTGAAGCTTTCTTT. It is translated as CASRGTGEVAEAFF.

The chain carries TRBV6-5 and TRBJ1-5, with TRBD1 matching over 8 bases. Unmatched junction bases numbered 8, after V lost 6 bases and J lost 4 bases. This CDR3 has 15 amino acids. Germline CDR1 reads MNHEY; CDR2 reads SVGAGI. The CDR3 reads CASRVDRGRNQPQHF. The CDR3 bases are TGTGCCAGCAGAGTCGACAGGGGCCGAAATCAGCCCCAGCATTTT.

The chain couples TRBV10-3 to TRBJ1-1; tentative D call: TRBD1 (6 bases). V was cut by 4 bases and J by 4 bases, with 13 bases left in between. CDR3 length: 14 amino acids. CDR1 ENHRY and CDR2 SYGVKD come from the germline V gene. The CDR3 region is CAISALTGPTEAFF. In DNA, the CDR3 is TGTGCCATCAGTGCCCTGACAGGTCCCACTGAAGCTTTCTTT.

This chain links TRBV7-6 with TRBJ2-7; tentative D call: TRBD2 (5 bases). Germline CDR1 and CDR2: SGHVS and FNYEAQ. There are 15 residues in the CDR3. V lost 1 base and J 3 bases, leaving 13 bases between the germline ends. The CDR3 reads CASSLESGLYYEQYF. In DNA form, the CDR3 reads TGTGCCAGCAGCTTAGAGAGCGGACTCTACTACGAGCAGTACTTC. The full variable domain, in which reference TRBV7-6 and TRBJ2-7 provide the parts outside the CDR3, is GAGVSQSPRYKVTKRGQDVALRCDPISGHVSLYWYRQALGQGPEFLTYFNYEAQQDKSGLPNDRFSAERPEGSISTLTIQRTEQRDSAMYRCASSLESGLYYEQYFGPGTRLTVT.

The J gene is TRBJ1-1, the V gene TRBV15, with a possible D match to TRBD1 (5 bases). With 3 bases removed from V and 0 bases from J, the gap between germline ends came to 8 bases. CDR1 and CDR2 from the germline V gene are LNHNV and YYDKDF (reference sequence). This CDR3 is built from 14 residues. The CDR3 protein is CATSRGGVNTEAFF. The CDR3 nucleotides are TGTGCCACCAGCAGGGGAGGGGTGAACACTGAAGCTTTCTTT.

The chain is built from TRBV27 and TRBJ1-2; D call uncertain. There are 14 residues in the CDR3. The V end was cut by 7 bases, the J end by 2 bases, with 14 bases between. Germline CDR1 is MNHEY and CDR2 is SMNVEV (reference sequence). In DNA form, the CDR3 reads TGTGCCAGCAAAGGCCGGGTCTCAAACTATGGCTACACCTTC. Translation gives CASKGRVSNYGYTF.

V and J are TRBV18 and TRBJ2-3; 8 nucleotides align to TRBD2. Germline assignment: CDR1 KGHSH and CDR2 LQKENI. The CDR3 runs 17 residues. V trimming: 4 bases; J trimming: 3 bases; junction bases outside the gene matches: 12. Here the CDR3 reads CASSLTGLAYPTDTQYF. The DNA of the CDR3 is TGTGCCAGCTCACTGACAGGACTAGCCTACCCAACAGATACGCAGTATTTT.

The chain is built from TRBV6-1 and TRBJ1-1; D unclear. Per the germline V gene, CDR1 is MNHNS and CDR2 is SASEGT. The germline V and J ends were trimmed by 3 bases and 5 bases, with 13 bases remaining between them. CDR3 length equals 14 residues. The CDR3 sequence: CASSDVTRGTEAFF. The CDR3 DNA follows: TGTGCCAGCAGTGACGTCACGAGAGGGACTGAAGCTTTCTTT.

The rearrangement links TRBV7-9 to TRBJ2-7; D is unresolved. The CDR3 is made up of 12 amino acids. Germline V lookup: CDR1 SEHNR, CDR2 FQNEAQ (reference sequence). V lost 4 bases and J 0 bases, leaving 4 bases between the germline ends. CDR3 coding DNA: TGTGCCAGCAGCTCGAGCTCCTACGAGCAGTACTTC. It codes for CASSSSSYEQYF.

V and J are TRBV4-2 and TRBJ2-7; 7 nucleotides agree with TRBD2. V gave up 5 bases and J gave up 5 bases; unmatched junction bases: 12. The CDR3 sequence is 15 residues long. The germline gives CDR1 LGHNA, CDR2 YNFKEQ. In nucleotides, the CDR3 is TGTGCCAGCAGCGCGCCGGAGCGGGGTTTAAACGAGCAGTACTTC. This gives the protein CASSAPERGLNEQYF.

This clone was observed a few times. The rearrangement uses TRBV6-6 and TRBJ2-7; D possibly corresponds to TRBD1 (5 bases). Trimming stripped 2 bases from V and 7 bases from J, with 12 bases between. CDR3 length: 13 residues. Germline loops: CDR1 MNHNY, CDR2 SVGAGI (reference sequence). DNA of the CDR3: TGTGCCAGCAGTTACAGGGGTAATGAGGAGCAGTACTTC. Protein product: CASSYRGNEEQYF.

The chain links TRBV4-1 to TRBJ1-1; possible D gene TRBD1, 6 bases. This CDR3 spans 14 amino acids. CDR1 is MGHRA and CDR2 is YSYEKL in the germline V gene. V was cut by 1 base and J by 5 bases, with 11 bases left in between. CDR3 coding DNA: TGCGCCAGCAGCCAAGTACAGGGAACGACTGAAGCTTTCTTT. The encoded protein is CASSQVQGTTEAFF.

The chain employs TRBV21-1 and TRBJ1-2. TRBV21-1 has pseudogene status. CDR3 length equals 14 residues. In DNA, the CDR3 is TGTGCCAGCAGATACGGGGGGGGAATCGAGGGCTACACCTTC. Its protein product is CASRYGGGIEGYTF.

This chain joins TRBV29-1 and TRBJ2-3; 11 nucleotides agree with TRBD2. V lost 4 bases, J lost 1 base, and 4 bases stayed unmatched. The CDR3 length is 15 residues. Per germline, CDR1 SQVTM and CDR2 ANQGSEA. The CDR3 reads CSVALAGGGTDTQYF. The DNA of the CDR3 is TGCAGCGTTGCTCTAGCGGGGGGTGGCACAGATACGCAGTATTTT.

The chain uses TRBV27 and TRBJ2-7; a possible D gene is TRBD1 (6 bases). Trimming took off 5 bases at V and 2 bases at J, with 13 bases between the two ends. Germline CDR1 reads MNHEY; CDR2 reads SMNVEV (reference sequence). The CDR3 extends over 14 amino acids. The CDR3 coding sequence is TGTGCCAGCAGTCAGATGACAGGACCCTACGAGCAGTACTTC. Encoded protein: CASSQMTGPYEQYF.

The rearrangement joins TRBV18 to TRBJ2-7; 12 nucleotides match TRBD2. This CDR3 is built from 15 residues. CDR1 KGHSH and CDR2 LQKENI come from the germline V gene. After removal of 3 bases from V and 3 bases from J, the junction contained 3 bases not matched to a gene. CDR3 nucleotides: TGTGCCAGCTCACCTCCGACTAGCGGGGGCTACGAGCAGTACTTC. This translates into CASSPPTSGGYEQYF.

The chain employs TRBV2 and TRBJ2-7, with TRBD1 matching 8 bases. This CDR3 spans 13 amino acids. With 6 bases clipped from V and 9 bases from J, the junction kept 10 bases outside the gene matches. Germline V lookup: CDR1 SNHLY, CDR2 FYNNEI. DNA for the CDR3: TGTGCCAGCAGAGTTAGACCGGGACAGGTGCAGTACTTC. Translation: CASRVRPGQVQYF.